Listed here are 9 T cell receptor beta chains from one sample, sequenced in a study of blood T cell repertoires in COVID-19. The method was immunoSEQ multiplex PCR; TCRdb's version includes in-frame clones alone and lacks a portion of them. This table holds about 120,000 clones, 65% to 80% found once. Source material: peripheral blood. The origin of the receptors is a man in his fifties with acute or convalescent COVID-19.

The gene calls are TRBV3-1 (or the pseudogene TRBV3-2) and TRBJ1-2; a weak D match, TRBD1 (5 bases). Germline loops: CDR1 LGHDT, CDR2 YNNKEL (reference sequence). CDR3 length: 15 residues. The V gene lost 1 base and the J gene lost 7 bases, with 16 bases spanning the gap. CDR3 bases: TGTGCCAGCAGCCAAGTCCGCGGGGCCGGGAGTGGCTACACCTTC. Its translation is CASSQVRGAGSGYTF.

This clone was counted a single time. This chain links TRBV5-1 with TRBJ1-2; 8 positions match TRBD1. The germline CDR1 and CDR2 sequences are SGHRS and YFSETQ. J lost 5 bases, V lost 2 bases, and 5 bases had no gene match. This CDR3 comprises 14 residues. The CDR3 is CASSLWGQDYGYTF. CDR3 coding DNA: TGCGCCAGCAGCTTATGGGGACAGGATTATGGCTACACCTTC.

J is TRBJ2-7 and V is TRBV27, with TRBD1 matching 11 bases. The V gene end was trimmed by 6 bases and the J gene end by 9 bases; junction bases not matched to a gene: 13. Per germline, CDR1 MNHEY and CDR2 SMNVEV (reference sequence). This CDR3 contains 15 residues. This CDR3 reads CASRIRTGGGFGQYF. CDR3 DNA: TGTGCCAGCAGAATTCGGACAGGGGGCGGATTCGGGCAGTACTTC.

This clone was observed a few times. Written as DNA, the CDR3 is TGCAGCGTCTGGACAGGCCTGACCGGGGAGCTGTTTTTT. Its protein product is CSVWTGLTGELFF. The chain employs TRBV29-1 and TRBJ2-2; 7 nucleotides align to TRBD1. The germline V gene encodes CDR1 SQVTM and CDR2 ANQGSEA. Trimming cost V 6 bases and J 5 bases; bases outside gene matches: 6. The length of the CDR3 is 13 residues.

Only a few counts were recorded for this clone. The V and J genes are TRBV28 and TRBJ1-2; 7 bases line up with TRBD1. V was pared by 7 bases and J by 2 bases, with 4 bases of the junction left unmatched. The CDR3 totals 13 residues. Germline loops: CDR1 MDHEN, CDR2 SYDVKM. As DNA, the CDR3 is TGTGCCAGCACCGTACAGGGGAACTATGGCTACACCTTC. It codes for CASTVQGNYGYTF.

The gene calls are TRBV28 and TRBJ1-4, with 8 positions matching TRBD1. Germline-derived CDR1 and CDR2 are MDHEN and SYDVKM. J was trimmed by 6 bases and V by 6 bases; bases with no gene match: 6. The CDR3 extends over 14 amino acids. The CDR3 reads CASRKTGDHEKLFF. In DNA, the CDR3 is TGTGCCAGCAGAAAGACAGGGGATCATGAAAAACTGTTTTTT.

This clone was observed a single time. This chain uses TRBV7-8 with TRBJ1-5; D remains ambiguous. Germline-derived CDR1 and CDR2 are SGHVS and FQNEAQ. Between the trimmed V and J ends, which lost 1 base and 7 bases, there was a span of 8 bases. The CDR3 contains 13 residues. The CDR3 DNA reads as TGTGCCAGCAGCTTAGTTATGAGGCAGCCCCAGCATTTT. Its protein product is CASSLVMRQPQHF.

V is TRBV5-4 and J is TRBJ2-2, with D possibly TRBD2 on 6 matching bases. The length of the CDR3 is 14 residues. The V end lost 3 bases, the J end lost 3 bases, and 9 bases lay between the germline ends. Germline CDR1 SGHNT, CDR2 YYREEE (reference sequence). In DNA, the CDR3 is TGTGCCAGCAGCTCGACTAGATACACCGGGGAGCTGTTTTTT. It specifies CASSSTRYTGELFF.

The chain has TRBV11-2 and TRBJ2-7; the D is unclear. Germline lookup yields CDR1 SGHAT and CDR2 FQNNGV. CDR3 size: 14 residues. V was cut by 1 base and J by 0 bases, with 7 bases left in between. CDR3 in amino acids: CASSLVGSSYEQYF. CDR3 in DNA: TGTGCCAGCAGCTTAGTGGGCAGCTCCTACGAGCAGTACTTC.